This T cell receptor beta chain was obtained from a study of cytomegalovirus exposure and HLA in healthy donors. PCR used 60 Vbeta primers and 13 Jbeta primers. Repertoires were generated with immunoSEQ multiplex PCR, while TCRdb's copy carries only in-frame clones and drops some. Among around 140,000 clones, roughly 75% were seen once, and the ten largest hold less than 3%. With respect to this clone: Its target is unknown.

The study's findings and limits: An analysis that was carried out later associated 17,000 or so TCR beta sequences with HLA alleles at 0.05 false discovery rate.

Germline CDR1 is SGHRS and CDR2 is YFSETQ. V lost 4 bases to trimming and J lost 4 bases, with 9 bases between them. The CDR3 totals 13 residues. This TCR was sampled from a female donor in good health and CMV-seronegative. The rearrangement links TRBV5-1 to TRBJ1-3; possible D gene TRBD1, 5 bases. The sample consisted of PBMCs. The CDR3 region is CASSQGFGNTIYF. Here the CDR3 DNA reads TGCGCCAGCAGCCAGGGATTCGGAAACACCATATATTTT.